This TCR beta chain was observed in a study of blood T cell repertoires in COVID-19. Study-level information: There were acute and convalescent COVID-19 samples, and they came from the United States, Italy and Spain. T cells, B-cell-depleted T cells, or PBMCs provided the cDNA or gDNA that served as material.

Authors' methods: Estimates of nucleated cell counts were drawn from the amplification of reference gene primers. TCRdb's copy holds only in-frame clones and misses some; the assay was immunoSEQ multiplex PCR. The D gene and trimming were derived from the DNA, and the V and J assignments and clone size from that table. This table has about 160,000 clones, roughly 80% appearing once. V trimming: 7 bases; J trimming: 3 bases; junction bases outside the gene matches: 11. CDR3 length: 16 residues. Germline V CDR1 and CDR2: MDHEN, SYDVKM. The sequenced sample consisted of peripheral blood. The chain recombines TRBV28 with TRBJ1-3; 8 positions agree with TRBD1. The clonotype was recovered from a man aged 65-85 years with acute or convalescent COVID-19. This CDR3 reads CASTLTAGGGGNTIYF. As DNA, the CDR3 is TGTGCCAGCACCCTCACCGCAGGGGGCGGTGGAAACACCATATATTTT.